This TCR beta chain is from a study of shared clonotypes between healthy human individuals. Study-wide findings and caveats: Limited genetic and exposure-history diversity came from having few donors.

With 3 bases removed from V and 2 bases from J, the gap between germline ends came to 8 bases. The germline gives CDR1 SNHLY, CDR2 FYNNEI. This CDR3 is built from 13 residues. As for this clone: Its cognate antigen is unknown.

Per the original data handling: There were no quality scores in the junction-only immunoSEQ sequences, so filtering differed. Assay used: immunoSEQ multiplex PCR; TCRdb lists only in-frame clones, some missing. That table is the source of V, J and clone size, and D and trimming were worked out from the DNA. The sample shows around 88,000 clones, approximately 63% of them seen only once. The V and J genes are TRBV2 and TRBJ2-7; D remains ambiguous. Sequenced sample: memory CD8+ T cells sorted from blood. Subset described: CD45RO+ cells pooled with CCR7-negative TemRA cells. The receptor comes from a young man in good health. The CDR3 sequence is CASSDDKTYEQYF. The CDR3 coding sequence is TGTGCCAGCAGTGACGACAAAACCTACGAGCAGTACTTC.